The rows below give T cell receptor beta chains drawn from one sample of a study of blood T cell repertoires in COVID-19. The repertoire was sequenced with immunoSEQ multiplex PCR; TCRdb's copy has only in-frame clones and lacks some. Of just over 90,000 clones in the sample, about nine tenths were seen once. The specimen sequenced was peripheral blood. The receptors come from a human donor with active COVID-19. The donor label of this sample is uncertain. The CDR3 runs from the conserved cysteine through the conserved F or W. The order of the fields is J gene, D gene, clone size, V gene, CDR3 DNA, CDR3 protein. A D gene is named only where the DNA matches it firmly. Some rows mark clone size as missing; the rest say once, few, many or name a class of expanded clone.

>TRBJ2-3|TRBD2|.|TRBV7-3
TGTGCCAGCAGCCCAAGCGTTACTAGCGGGGGGCCCACAGATACGCAGTATTTT
CASSPSVTSGGPTDTQYF
>TRBJ2-1|TRBD2|.|TRBV7-7
TGTGCCAGCAGCACCCTTAGCGGGGGATACAATGAGCAGTTCTTC
CASSTLSGGYNEQFF
>TRBJ2-1|.|.|TRBV6-5
TGTGCCAGCAGGCCGACGAGGATCTACAATGAGCAGTTCTTC
CASRPTRIYNEQFF
>TRBJ2-1|TRBD1|.|TRBV13
TGTGCCAGCAGCTTGAGGGACAGGGCGGGTGATGAGCAGTTCTTC
CASSLRDRAGDEQFF
>TRBJ2-3|.|.|TRBV7-2
TGTGCCAGCAGCTCGGGACTTAGCACAGATACGCAGTATTTT
CASSSGLSTDTQYF
>TRBJ2-3|.|.|TRBV7-8
TGTGCCAGCAGCTTATCGGGAGCCGCGTCTAATACGCAGTATTTT
CASSLSGAASNTQYF
>TRBJ1-6|.|.|TRBV9
TGTGCCAGCAGCGTAGTAGAGGGTAATTCACCCCTCCACTTT
CASSVVEGNSPLHF
>TRBJ2-1|TRBD1|.|TRBV6-4
TGTGCCAGCAGTGGGGGGTACAGGGGGCAGGAGCAGTTCTTC
CASSGGYRGQEQFF
>TRBJ1-6|.|.|TRBV27
TGTGCCAGCCGCAAAGCGGGGTGGGATTCACCCCTCCACTTT
CASRKAGWDSPLHF
>TRBJ2-5|TRBD2|.|TRBV4-2
TGTGCCAGCAGGGCGGGGGGAGAGACCCAGTACTTC
CASRAGGETQYF
>TRBJ2-6|TRBD1|.|TRBV24-1
TGTGCCACCAGTCCGACAGGGGTGGGGGGTTCTGGGGCCAACGTCCTGACTTTC
CATSPTGVGGSGANVLTF
>TRBJ1-2|TRBD1|.|TRBV4-2
TGTGCCAGCAGCCACATTACAGGGGACTATGGCTACACCTTC
CASSHITGDYGYTF
>TRBJ1-3|.|.|TRBV11-2
TGTGCCAGCAGCCAAACAGGGCGTTCTGGAAACACCATATATTTT
CASSQTGRSGNTIYF
>TRBJ2-7|.|.|TRBV7-7
TGTGCCAGCAGCTTAGGGGGCGGCTCCTACGAGCAGTACTTC
CASSLGGGSYEQYF
>TRBJ1-2|TRBD1|.|TRBV29-1
TGCAGCGTTGAATGGGACAGGGTGAACGGCTACACCTTC
CSVEWDRVNGYTF
>TRBJ1-1|TRBD1|.|TRBV5-1
TGCGCCAGCAGCTTGGGACAGGGGTTAGCTGAAGCTTTCTTT
CASSLGQGLAEAFF
>TRBJ2-5|TRBD2|.|TRBV18
TGTGCCAGCTCACCTAGCGGGGGGGCCAAGACCCAGTACTTC
CASSPSGGAKTQYF
>TRBJ1-5|TRBD1|.|TRBV3-1/TRBV3-2
TGTGCCAGCAGCCAAAGGACCGGGCTACCGGGACAGGGAGGTCAGCCCCAGCATTTT
CASSQRTGLPGQGGQPQHF
>TRBJ1-6|TRBD1|.|TRBV29-1
TGCAGCGTTCGGACAGGGGGCGATTCACCCCTCCACTTT
CSVRTGGDSPLHF
>TRBJ2-1|TRBD2|.|TRBV7-2
TGTGCCAGCAGCTTCCAACTAGCGGGGGGGCCGTATGAGCAGTTCTTC
CASSFQLAGGPYEQFF
>TRBJ2-3|TRBD2|.|TRBV25-1
TGTGCCAGCAGTGATGGGGGACTAGCGGCTCAAGATACGCAGTATTTT
CASSDGGLAAQDTQYF
>TRBJ1-2|TRBD1|.|TRBV19
TGTGCCAGTAGTACCGACAGGGTGGGCGGCTACACCTTC
CASSTDRVGGYTF
>TRBJ1-2|TRBD1|.|TRBV13
TGTGCCAGCAGCCGGGACAGGGGTCACTATGGCTACACCTTC
CASSRDRGHYGYTF
>TRBJ2-5|TRBD2|.|TRBV7-2
TGTGCCAGCAGCTCTCAACGGGGGGGCCGGGAGACCCAGTACTTC
CASSSQRGGRETQYF
>TRBJ2-5|TRBD1|.|TRBV7-2
TGTGCCAGCAGCCAGGGACAGGCAAGAGAGGCCCAGTACTTC
CASSQGQAREAQYF
>TRBJ2-7|TRBD1|.|TRBV19
TGTGCCACTCAGGGAAGGACCAGAGAGGACAGGTTAGCCTACGAGCAGTACTTC
CATQGRTREDRLAYEQYF
>TRBJ2-7|TRBD1|.|TRBV9
TGTGCCAGCAGCGTCCGAGGACAGGGGATGATCTACGAGCAGTACTTC
CASSVRGQGMIYEQYF
>TRBJ1-4|.|.|TRBV7-2
TGTGCCAGCAGCCCGTGGACTACAACTAATGAAAAACTGTTTTTT
CASSPWTTTNEKLFF
>TRBJ2-1|.|.|TRBV4-1
TGCGCCAGCAGCCACCTGGGACATTCCTACAATGAGCAGTTCTTC
CASSHLGHSYNEQFF
>TRBJ2-7|.|.|TRBV5-5
TGTGCCAGCAGCTCCGGTTTCTACGAGCAGTACTTC
CASSSGFYEQYF
>TRBJ1-5|.|few|TRBV3-1/TRBV3-2
TGTGCCAGCAGCCAAGATCGGAATCAGCCCCAGCATTTT
CASSQDRNQPQHF
>TRBJ2-1|TRBD2|.|TRBV18
TGTGCCAGCTCACCCGCTAGCGGGGACTACAATGAGCAGTTCTTC
CASSPASGDYNEQFF
>TRBJ2-1|TRBD1|.|TRBV27
TGTGCCAGCAGTGCCCGGACAGGGCTCTACAATGAGCAGTTCTTC
CASSARTGLYNEQFF
>TRBJ1-5|.|.|TRBV6-6
TGTGCCAGCACTCCGAACAGGCGGAATCAGCCCCAGCATTTT
CASTPNRRNQPQHF
>TRBJ2-5|.|.|TRBV3-1/TRBV3-2
TGTGCCAGCAGCCCTCGAGCCCATCACCAAGAGACCCAGTACTTC
CASSPRAHHQETQYF
>TRBJ1-6|TRBD1|.|TRBV5-1
TGCGCCAGCAGCTTGGGGACAGGGGCTTCACCCCTCCACTTT
CASSLGTGASPLHF
>TRBJ2-7|.|.|TRBV4-3
TGCGCCAGCAGCCAAGATCGAAGGCGGAGCGAGCAGTACTTC
CASSQDRRRSEQYF
>TRBJ1-6|.|.|TRBV3-1/TRBV3-2
TGTGCCAGCAGTCTTGCCGGTTCACCCCTCCACTTT
CASSLAGSPLHF
>TRBJ1-2|TRBD1|.|TRBV4-1
TGCGCCAGCAGCGACAGGGCGGATGGCTACACCTTC
CASSDRADGYTF
>TRBJ1-2|.|.|TRBV7-8
TGTGCCAGCAGCTCCTCGGGGGGCTATGGCTACACCTTC
CASSSSGGYGYTF